These T cell receptor beta chains were read from a single sample in a study of blood T cells in healthy people across ages. In TCRdb, the 5' RACE reads were re-called with MiXCR into one record per CDR3 protein. Among some 750,000 distinct CDR3 sequences listed, roughly 20% were seen once. Material: blood. Receptors originate from a man aged 65 to 85 in good health. CDR3s leave out the opening cysteine and the closing phenylalanine or tryptophan.

>TRBV10-3|TRBJ2-1
AISDDNEQF
>TRBV10-1|TRBJ2-7
ASSEVGGAYEQY
>TRBV29-1|TRBJ2-5
SVDSQGETQY
>TRBV5-1|TRBJ2-3
ASSLSTSGTDTQY
>TRBV4-2|TRBJ1-2
AGSQGSGGYGYT
>TRBV5-1|TRBJ1-1
ASSLIAENTEAF
>TRBV28|TRBJ2-3
ASSAGQGGKETQY
>TRBV6-1|TRBJ1-2
ASSGPNPRSYGYT
>TRBV18|TRBJ2-4
ASSPPFGDGKNIQY
>TRBV29-1|TRBJ1-1
SVEPPGAGNTEAF
>TRBV5-5|TRBJ2-5
ASSSGTQQETQY
>TRBV29-1|TRBJ1-1
SVEDSALLTF
>TRBV12-3/TRBV12-4|TRBJ2-7
ASSLVSGGGYEQY
>TRBV7-9|TRBJ1-1
ASSPTGGSEAF
>TRBV6-4|TRBJ2-1
ATRLSGGNEQF
>TRBV29-1|TRBJ1-2
SVTSPGVTY
>TRBV6-5|TRBJ2-1
ASIRLAGGNEQF
>TRBV14|TRBJ2-5
ASSQARRPETQY
>TRBV14|TRBJ1-2
ASSQIRTGEYGYT
>TRBV7-9|TRBJ2-6
ASSNTGTGANVLT
>TRBV6-6|TRBJ2-1
ASSPDRGLNEQF
>TRBV5-1|TRBJ2-1
ASSDPKPHNEQF
>TRBV3-1|TRBJ2-3
ASSRPSADTQY
>TRBV12-3/TRBV12-4|TRBJ1-5
ASSLGRGRQPQH
>TRBV21-1|TRBJ2-5
ATRISWTSGAQETQY
>TRBV7-3|TRBJ2-1
ASSLTGLAYNEQF
>TRBV20-1|TRBJ1-1
SAHTGTGGGEAF
>TRBV11-2|TRBJ2-2
ASSQMGRGSGELF
>TRBV10-3|TRBJ2-5
SSGGEETQY
>TRBV29-1|TRBJ1-5
SAPGRSNQPQH
>TRBV4-3|TRBJ2-3
ASRPGGSTDTQY
>TRBV2|TRBJ2-4
ASSGEADIQY
>TRBV4-2|TRBJ1-5
ASSLPDGNQPQH
>TRBV5-1|TRBJ2-3
ASHGTANVQDTQY
>TRBV27|TRBJ2-3
ASSSRGKNTQY
>TRBV29-1|TRBJ1-2
SIEGGTGNYGYT
>TRBV12-3/TRBV12-4|TRBJ1-2
ASSLPRAYGYT
>TRBV7-2|TRBJ2-3
ASSLGEGLAVTDTQY
>TRBV24-1|TRBJ2-2
ATSDIGRRRSGTGELF
>TRBV12-3/TRBV12-4|TRBJ1-6
ASRKVIGATPTSPLH
>TRBV12-3/TRBV12-4|TRBJ1-4
ASSLRRATNEKLF
>TRBV6-2/TRBV6-3|TRBJ2-2
ASRQTDTGELF
>TRBV3-1|TRBJ2-5
ASSGYPETQY
>TRBV5-1|TRBJ1-5
VRPQPQH
>TRBV20-1|TRBJ2-3
SASGGAPTDTQY
>TRBV6-5|TRBJ2-2
ASGRGTGELF
>TRBV20-1|TRBJ1-1
SARDLSTGGVAEAF
>TRBV12-3/TRBV12-4|TRBJ2-7
ASSPRDAGSHSEQY
>TRBV20-1|TRBJ2-1
SAASGVLAGGFYEQF
>TRBV29-1|TRBJ1-2
SVEDWVGSHGYT
>TRBV19|TRBJ2-7
ASSGIGTVLNEQY
>TRBV28|TRBJ1-2
ASRPARARGYT
>TRBV4-2|TRBJ1-1
AGSQISAGLHTEAF
>TRBV12-3/TRBV12-4|TRBJ2-3
ASSFRGVYTQY
>TRBV24-1|TRBJ2-2
ASTSGPNTGELF
>TRBV7-9|TRBJ1-3
ASSYGLSGNTIY
>TRBV6-6|TRBJ1-5
ASSNGGSQPQH
>TRBV7-2|TRBJ2-1
ASSLQGQGLDERF